Sequencing of this T cell receptor beta chain was carried out in a study of shared clonotypes between healthy human individuals. Profiling relied on immunoSEQ multiplex PCR, and the TCRdb table lists in-frame clones only, not all of them. Here the sample spans about 2.1 million clones, 93% being singletons. The CDR3 runs 14 residues. Germline lookup yields CDR1 WSHSY and CDR2 SAAADI. Germline trimming cut 1 base from V and 6 bases from J; bases unmatched to any gene: 2. Naivety among CD8 cells was defined by CD45RO negativity and positive CCR7 selection, thereby excluding terminally differentiated effector memory CD45RA+ cells.

The clonotype comes from a man aged 18 to 29 in good health. Some clones in this sample may be carry-over from other donors' samples. Sequences were obtained from naive CD8+ T cells from PBMCs. The J gene is TRBJ1-5, the V gene TRBV10-2, with 8 nucleotides matching TRBD1. CDR3 sequence (DNA): TGCGCCAGCAGTGAGTACAGGGGGTCTCAGCCCCAGCATTTT. Amino acids: CASSEYRGSQPQHF.